This TCR beta chain was identified during a study of shared clonotypes between healthy human individuals (dated by TCRdb to 2020 to 2021). Study-wide context: A few men and a couple of women, aged 18 to 49 years, made up the cohort. The study deeply sequenced blood TCR repertoires of roughly five healthy adults to estimate repertoire size and the extent of clonotype sharing between individuals. To increase sequencing depth and limit assay-specific biases, different laboratories used diverse techniques to prepare libraries and sequence TCR repertoires. Between about 0.9 and 10 billion PBMCs per donor were obtained by leukapheresis.

In the case of this clone: Its antigen has not been determined. No base-level quality is on record; no much larger clone is a single base apart.

Using the deep immunoSEQ assay, multiplex PCR amplified TCR CDR3 regions from genomic DNA. For each cell subset, the extracted genomic DNA was distributed evenly across all wells of several immunoSEQ 96-well plates, and each plate served as one replicate. For unsorted PBMC, approximately 0.3 ug genomic DNA, equal to 25,000 to 35,000 T cell genomes, was loaded into each replicate PCR. Ten immunoSEQ deep assay plates were used to sequence the unsorted PBMC genomic DNA. Purified libraries were measured with a Qubit 3.0 fluorometer, size-checked on a Bioanalyzer 2100, and measured again with the KAPA Library Quantification kit. Every immunoSEQ 96-well plate was sequenced on a dedicated single-read 150-cycle Illumina NextSeq 550 flow cell. As for the authors' bioinformatics: The immunoSEQ output contained only junctional sequences without quality scores, so filtering could not match that applied to full-length reads. Sequences were annotated with PyIR, a Python wrapper for IgBLAST v1.9, using IMGT germline references to assign V/J genes and CDR3. Reads were filtered out if the reads had weak V/J assignments (E-value above 1e-6), no CDR3, stop codons, out-of-frame junctions, or ambiguous translated residues. V3J clonotypes were defined as sequences sharing the same inferred V gene, J gene, and CDR3 amino acid sequence. Percentage overlap between repertoires was calculated by dividing the number of shared unique clonotypes by the size of the smaller repertoire. Richness of each repertoire was evaluated using RTK rarefaction, the Chao1 estimator, and Recon v2.1 estimates of unobserved clonotypes. TCRdb obtained this table from immuneACCESS and retained in-frame rearrangements with V and J assigned. These tables miss some clones; where compared with another copy, unresolved V genes account for less than half of the shortfall, and the remainder is unexplained. That table gives V, J and clone size, and the DNA gave D and trimming. Present in this sample are around 440,000 clones, 77% of which were seen just once. The leading ten clones occupy approximately 12% of the sample.

Beyond this particular receptor, the publication reports: The small number of donors limited the genetic and exposure-history diversity represented. Sampling was limited to blood, and TCR repertoires in tissue likely differ from TCR repertoires in blood. Pairwise subsampling indicated that sequencing depth was expected to affect the degree of clonotype sharing among donors.

Counted from cysteine to phenylalanine, this CDR3 has 15 amino acids. Only CDR3 DNA remains: 45 bases, in frame from the first base. After removal of 5 bases from V and 7 bases from J, the junction retains 14 bases not matched to a gene. Via the germline V gene, CDR1 is SGHAT and CDR2 FQNNGV. Donors were healthy HIV-negative adults with no recently reported acute infections or vaccinations. Every donor was a Caucasian adult living in Nashville, Tennessee, USA. For unsorted samples, roughly 91 million PBMCs were counted, and genomic DNA was extracted using the QIAamp DNA Blood Mini kit. Blood was obtained by leukapheresis, after which PBMCs were separated by Ficoll-Histopaque density gradient centrifugation and cryopreserved in liquid nitrogen vapor phase.

This chain is built from TRBV11-2 and TRBJ2-7; a stretch of 7 junction bases matches TRBD2. Sequenced input: PBMCs. The source is a woman between 40 and 50 years old in good health. Some clones in this sample may be carry-over from other donors' samples. In nucleotide form, the sequence is TGTGCCAGCAGCGATCGACGGAGAGCGGGGAGGGAGCAGTACTTC. Translated, this is CASSDRRRAGREQYF.